This T cell receptor (beta chain) stems from a study of T cell repertoires in cytomegalovirus infection. Study context: The authors used CMV epitopes that were HLA-C-restricted (recently identified) and HLA-B-restricted (well studied). CMV infection together with matching HLA type was indicated by public TCR beta signatures.

TCRdb independently ran MiXCR on the reads; one entry per CDR3 protein. Among about 920,000 distinct CDR3 sequences, less than 40% were seen once, and the ten largest hold around 15%. CDR1 and CDR2 from the germline V gene are SGHTA and FQGNSA. The V end lost 5 bases, the J end lost 10 bases, and 21 bases lay between the germline ends. The CDR3 sequence is 15 residues long. Study-wide results and caveats: Cumulative frequency of public TCR beta families picked out carriers of CMV plus the relevant HLA. Clonotype analysis showed dominance of the ex vivo response by HLA-C-restricted CMV-specific TCR beta clonotypes.

This clonotype appeared many times. Its target is not known. The J gene is TRBJ1-3, the V gene TRBV7-2; TRBD1 might be the D (5 bases). This TCR derives from a human donor in good health (CMV status not recorded). Some clones in this sample may be carry-over from other donors' samples. The input for sequencing was cultured CD8+ T cells from PBMCs, taken from culture after CMV antigen stimulation. The CDR3 nucleotides read TGTGCCAGCAGCATATTGGGACGGCCCAGTGGGACCATATATTTT. Translating it yields CASSILGRPSGTIYF.